This entry concerns a single T cell receptor (beta chain). Per the germline V gene, CDR1 is SGHDT and CDR2 is YYEEEE. The CDR3 totals 16 residues. V lost 0 bases and J 4 bases, leaving 13 bases between the germline ends. The data derive from a study of blood T cell repertoires in COVID-19. Original analysis: Amplified reference gene primers provided the basis for estimating nucleated cell counts. Generated by immunoSEQ multiplex PCR, the TCRdb table keeps only in-frame clones and is missing some. That table is the source of V, J and clone size, and D and trimming were worked out from the DNA. The sample lists more than 200,000 clones, around 88% occurring once.

This chain links TRBV5-6 with TRBJ2-2; D possibly corresponds to TRBD1 (7 bases). Sequencing was done on a sample of peripheral blood. This clonotype was sampled from a man at least 80 years old with acute or convalescent COVID-19. CDR3 nucleotides: TGTGCCAGCAGCTTGGTCTCAGGGGGGCCCACCGGGGAGCTGTTTTTT. It is translated as CASSLVSGGPTGELFF.